This T cell receptor beta chain was sequenced during a study of T cells in Graves' hyperthyroidism and ophthalmopathy. Amplification targeted TCR beta CDR3 regions from RNA transcripts. The primer set for the first-round RT-PCR of the TCR CDR3 was HTBI. TCRdb redid the calling of the multiplex PCR reads with MiXCR, one entry per CDR3 protein. The sample records some 360,000 distinct CDR3 sequences, more than 11% being singletons. This clonotype was seen more than once but under ten times. This receptor was taken from an older woman with Graves' hyperthyroidism. Sequenced: blood.

This CDR3 reads CASSLRGGLFYNEQFF. DNA for the CDR3: TGTGCCAGCTCACTCCGGGGGGGCCTATTCTACAATGAGCAGTTCTTC. The chain links TRBV18 to TRBJ2-1; 8 nucleotides align to TRBD2. The V and J ends lost 4 bases and 3 bases, in that order; junction bases with no gene match: 8. Germline V gene data show CDR1 as KGHSH and CDR2 as LQKENI. The CDR3 totals 16 residues.